A single sample gave rise to the 28 T cell receptor beta chains below, sequenced in a study of OX40 agonist ivuxolimab in advanced cancers. Sequencing used immunoSEQ multiplex PCR; TCRdb keeps in-frame clones, though not all of them. The sample lists roughly 54,000 clones; roughly 90% were seen once. The sample in question was CD4+ or CD8+ T cells sorted from blood, obtained in a trial of the OX40 agonist ivuxolimab. Receptor source: an adult with an advanced solid tumor such as melanoma, head and neck, liver or kidney cancer.

V and J are TRBV25-1 and TRBJ2-7; 9 bases are a match to TRBD1. This CDR3 contains 16 residues. Unmatched junction bases numbered 11, after V lost 5 bases and J lost 3 bases. Looked up from germline, CDR1 is MGHDK and CDR2 is SYGVNS. CDR3: CASSPPGGQGFYEQYF. CDR3 nucleotide sequence: TGTGCCAGCAGTCCACCAGGGGGACAGGGTTTCTACGAGCAGTACTTC.

This clone has a single count. This chain uses TRBV7-6 with TRBJ1-3; 7 bases align to TRBD1. Per the germline V gene, CDR1 is SGHVS and CDR2 is FNYEAQ. The CDR3 extends over 18 amino acids. V dropped 1 base and J dropped 0; count of bases not matched to a gene: 9. Written as DNA, the CDR3 is TGTGCCAGCAGCTTAGTACCGTACAGGGGTGTCTCTGGAAACACCATATATTTT. As protein: CASSLVPYRGVSGNTIYF.

The chain couples TRBV7-2 to TRBJ1-5; perhaps TRBD1 as D (5 bases). The CDR3 extends over 15 amino acids. V lost 5 bases, J lost 4 bases, and 15 bases lay in between. CDR1 and CDR2 from the germline V gene are SGHTA and FQGNSA. CDR3 residues: CASSPGGIGNQPQHF. CDR3 DNA sequence: TGTGCCAGCAGCCCCGGGGGGATCGGGAATCAGCCCCAGCATTTT.

V gene TRBV13 combines with J gene TRBJ2-1; maybe TRBD2 (5 bases). Per germline, CDR1 PRHDT and CDR2 FYEKMQ (reference sequence). Trimming took off 2 bases at V and 3 bases at J, with 14 bases between the two ends. This CDR3 region has 16 residues. The CDR3, as DNA: TGTGCCAGCAGCTTAAAAAAGGACTTTAACTACAATGAGCAGTTCTTC. Translation: CASSLKKDFNYNEQFF.

The chain carries TRBV25-1 and TRBJ2-1; 9 bases fit TRBD1. Germline V CDR1 and CDR2: MGHDK, SYGVNS. Trimming at V came to 3 bases and at J to 12 bases, leaving 18 bases not matched to a gene. The CDR3 length is 17 residues. The CDR3 DNA follows: TGTGCCAGCAGTGACCCCACCGGGACAGGGAGGGGTGTCGGGCAGTTCTTC. It codes for CASSDPTGTGRGVGQFF.

The chain carries TRBV5-3 and TRBJ2-3; D might be TRBD2 (6 bases). TRBV5-3 is annotated as an ORF whose role is uncertain. The CDR3 runs 13 residues. The V end was cut by 8 bases, the J end by 5 bases, with 15 bases between. The CDR3 loop reads CASSPSGLDTQYF. The CDR3 DNA follows: TGTGCCAGCAGCCCGAGCGGGTTAGATACGCAGTATTTT.

The J gene is TRBJ1-3, the V gene TRBV5-6, with D uncertain. Trimming removed 0 bases from V and 4 bases from J, with 17 bases in between. This CDR3 comprises 17 residues. From germline, CDR1 is SGHDT and CDR2 YYEEEE. The CDR3 DNA follows: TGTGCCAGCAGCTTGGTTGGCAGGCCGACGGGAGGAAACACCATATATTTT. Residues: CASSLVGRPTGGNTIYF.

The rearrangement joins TRBV5-8 to TRBJ2-5; no clear D gene. V was shortened by 2 bases and J by 6 bases, with 2 bases between the two germline ends. This CDR3 comprises 10 residues. Germline loops: CDR1 SGHTS, CDR2 YDEGEE. The CDR3 here is CASSFQTQYF. The CDR3 DNA reads TGTGCCAGCAGCTTCCAGACCCAGTACTTC.

The rearrangement uses TRBV7-3 and TRBJ2-3; D is unresolved. Germline-derived CDR1 and CDR2 are SGHTA and FQGTGA. The CDR3 is 14 amino acids. The V end was cut by 5 bases, the J end by 2 bases, with 11 bases between. CDR3 nucleotide sequence: TGTGCCAGCAGCCCACAAGCTAACACAGATACGCAGTATTTT. It is translated as CASSPQANTDTQYF.

This clone was counted a few times. V and J are TRBV7-2 and TRBJ1-3; D call uncertain. Between the trimmed V and J ends, which lost 3 bases and 1 base, there was a span of 7 bases. The CDR3 loop spans 14 amino acids. Germline CDR1 is SGHTA and CDR2 is FQGNSA. CDR3: CASSFPGSGNTIYF. The CDR3 DNA sequence: TGTGCCAGCAGCTTCCCGGGTTCTGGAAACACCATATATTTT.

The V gene is TRBV18, the J gene TRBJ2-5, with D maybe TRBD1 (6 bases). Germline lookup yields CDR1 KGHSH and CDR2 LQKENI. This CDR3 has 13 amino acids. V dropped 3 bases and J dropped 2 bases, with 7 bases sitting between them. CDR3 sequence: CASSPGAQETQYF. CDR3 bases: TGTGCCAGCTCACCGGGGGCTCAAGAGACCCAGTACTTC. The full variable domain, with the rest looked up from reference TRBV18 and TRBJ2-5, is NAGVMQNPRHLVRRRGQEARLRCSPMKGHSHVYWYRQLPEEGLKFMVYLQKENIIDESGMPKERFSAEFPKEGPSILRIQQVVRGDSAAYFCASSPGAQETQYFGPGTRLLVL.

The chain uses TRBV21-1 and TRBJ2-3; the table's TRBD1 call for D was not verified on the DNA. TRBV21-1 is a known pseudogene. The CDR3 totals 15 residues. CDR3 region: CASSKRTALTDTQYF. CDR3 nucleotides: TGTGCCAGCAGCAAAAGGACAGCACTCACAGATACGCAGTATTTT.

Points on this clone: One end of the junction fails to match germline, which may point to a read error. This sample includes further DNA sequences coding for the same CDR3. The rearrangement uses TRBV27 and TRBJ1-1; D perhaps matches TRBD1 (5 bases). CDR3 length equals 16 residues. Germline CDR1 is MNHEY and CDR2 is SMNVEV (reference sequence). This chain's CDR3 is CASSLSGTLGSTEAFF. CDR3 DNA: TGTGCCAGCAGCTTATCGGGGACTCTCGGTAGCACTGAAGCTTTCTTT.

The rearrangement uses TRBV2 and TRBJ1-2; D may be TRBD1 (5 bases). Germline CDR1 and CDR2: SNHLY and FYNNEI. V lost 7 bases, J lost 7 bases, and 13 bases lay in between. The length of the CDR3 is 12 residues. The CDR3, as DNA: TGTGCCAGCATGAGGGGAAAGGGTGGCTACACCTTC. Amino acids: CASMRGKGGYTF.

The chain has TRBV30 and TRBJ1-3; TRBD1 agrees at 10 bases. Germline-derived CDR1 and CDR2 are GTSNPN and SVGIG (reference sequence). There are 16 residues in the CDR3. The junction had 5 bases not matched to a gene; V was cut back by 1 base and J by 2 bases. The CDR3 DNA follows: TGTGCCTGGAGTGCTAGTGGACAGGGGGCTGGAAACACCATATATTTT. Translated, it gives CAWSASGQGAGNTIYF.

The chain uses TRBV2 and TRBJ2-3, with a weak D call TRBD2 (6 bases). Germline assignment: CDR1 SNHLY and CDR2 FYNNEI. This CDR3 has 11 amino acids. The ends were cut back, 6 bases at V and 8 bases at J, with 9 bases in the middle. The CDR3 here is CASSLGSTQYF. The DNA for the CDR3 is TGTGCCAGCAGCCTCGGGAGTACGCAGTATTTT.

V gene TRBV30 combines with J gene TRBJ1-2, with TRBD1 as a possible D gene (6 bases). The germline V gene has CDR1 GTSNPN and CDR2 SVGIG (reference sequence). This CDR3 has 13 amino acids. Trimming stripped 1 base from V and 2 bases from J, with 8 bases between. CDR3: CAWSGQANYGYTF. Written as DNA, the CDR3 is TGTGCCTGGAGTGGACAGGCCAACTATGGCTACACCTTC.

V usage is TRBV5-1 and J usage is TRBJ2-5; D ambiguous. CDR1 SGHRS and CDR2 YFSETQ come from the germline V gene. Trimming removed 4 bases at V and 4 bases at J, with 20 bases between. This CDR3 is built from 16 residues. The CDR3 is CASSRTFTGRIETQYF. CDR3 DNA: TGCGCCAGCAGCCGTACCTTCACCGGCCGCATAGAGACCCAGTACTTC.

The rearrangement links TRBV28 to TRBJ1-2; maybe TRBD1 (5 bases). V dropped 8 bases and J dropped 0 bases, with 16 bases sitting between them. The CDR3 is 15 amino acids. In germline, CDR1 is MDHEN, CDR2 SYDVKM. The CDR3 loop is CASRPWGGTNYGYTF. Written as DNA, the CDR3 is TGTGCCAGCCGACCGTGGGGCGGTACTAACTATGGCTACACCTTC.

CDR3 protein: CASSWEGDREQFF. The CDR3, as DNA: TGTGCCAGCAGTTGGGAGGGGGATCGTGAGCAGTTCTTC. The chain has TRBV2 and TRBJ2-1, with D perhaps matching TRBD2 (7 bases). Trimming took 5 bases from V and 9 from J, leaving 14 bases between them. The length of the CDR3 is 13 residues. Germline V gives CDR1 SNHLY, CDR2 FYNNEI.

This chain uses TRBV30 with TRBJ2-5; D gene unclear. The V gene's germline CDR1 is GTSNPN and CDR2 SVGIG (reference sequence). The CDR3 contains 13 residues. Deletions cut 3 bases from V and 5 bases from J, with 13 bases between. CDR3 nucleotide sequence: TGTGCCTGGAGCTCCCCGTTAGGGGAGACCCAGTACTTC. It specifies CAWSSPLGETQYF.

V gene TRBV6-1 combines with J gene TRBJ1-5, with D possibly TRBD1 on 5 matching bases. The CDR3 is 16 residues long. Trimming removed 4 bases from V and 1 base from J, with 14 bases in between. Germline CDR1 is MNHNS and CDR2 is SASEGT. The CDR3 sequence: CASSGGISGSNQPQHF. The CDR3 bases are TGTGCCAGCAGTGGGGGGATCTCAGGGAGCAATCAGCCCCAGCATTTT.

The CDR3 DNA sequence: TGTGCCAGCACCCCAAGGGACAGTCTCAATCAGCCCCAGCATTTT. It yields the protein CASTPRDSLNQPQHF. The chain uses TRBV6-6 and TRBJ1-5, with TRBD1 matching 7 bases. V was clipped by 7 bases and J by 3 bases; unmatched bases: 9. The CDR3 is 15 residues long. CDR1 and CDR2 (germline): MNHNY, SVGAGI (reference sequence).

The chain has TRBV27 and TRBJ2-1; D is possibly TRBD2 (6 bases). The CDR3 is 16 residues long. Germline loops: CDR1 MNHEY, CDR2 SMNVEV (reference sequence). Trimming stripped 4 bases from V and 6 bases from J, with 19 bases between. The CDR3 nucleotides read TGTGCCAGCAGTTCCTCGGGACTCTTGTCCCCCAATGAGCAGTTCTTC. Translation: CASSSSGLLSPNEQFF.

The rearrangement links TRBV19 to TRBJ2-7; 8 bases fit TRBD2. Germline-derived CDR1 and CDR2 are LNHDA and SQIVND (reference sequence). After removal of 5 bases from V and 9 bases from J, the junction contained 12 bases not matched to a gene. The CDR3 contains 14 residues. The CDR3 protein is CASSVGGARGWQYF. The CDR3 bases are TGTGCCAGTAGTGTCGGGGGGGCGCGAGGATGGCAGTACTTC.

This chain links TRBV6-1 with TRBJ2-2, with TRBD1 matching over 7 bases. Germline-derived CDR1 and CDR2 are MNHNS and SASEGT. The trim removed 1 base at V and 0 bases at J, leaving 2 bases unmatched. The CDR3 runs 16 residues. DNA for the CDR3: TGTGCCAGCAGTGAAGGCACAGGGGCGAACACCGGGGAGCTGTTTTTT. Protein product: CASSEGTGANTGELFF.

This chain links TRBV6-1 with TRBJ2-6; tentatively, D is TRBD2 (7 bases). CDR1 is MNHNS, CDR2 SASEGT, per germline. The CDR3 is made up of 16 amino acids. Trimming shortened V by 3 bases and J by 2 bases, and 11 bases separated the two germline ends. CDR3 region: CASSDRGAAGANVLTF. As DNA, the CDR3 is TGTGCCAGCAGTGACCGGGGGGCTGCTGGGGCCAACGTCCTGACTTTC.

The chain joins TRBV29-1 to TRBJ2-1, with a tentative D call TRBD1 (5 bases). Trimming left V 2 bases short and J 8 bases short, with 10 bases between. The CDR3 is 12 amino acids. In germline, CDR1 is SQVTM, CDR2 ANQGSEA. The CDR3 spells CSVEQGVDEQFF. The CDR3 DNA is TGCAGCGTTGAACAGGGTGTCGATGAGCAGTTCTTC.